The 14 T cell receptor beta chains below were found in one sample sequenced in a study of cytomegalovirus exposure and HLA in healthy donors. Amplification used 60 Vbeta primers and 13 Jbeta primers. Libraries were prepared by immunoSEQ multiplex PCR; TCRdb keeps only in-frame clonotypes and omits some of them. The sample carries roughly 80,000 clones, around 75% recorded once. Source material: PBMCs. The receptors originated from a woman in her thirties or forties in good health and CMV-seronegative.

This clone has just a few counts. This chain links TRBV5-6 with TRBJ2-7; a possible D gene is TRBD2 (5 bases). Trimming stripped 2 bases from V and 2 bases from J, with 11 bases between. The germline CDR1 and CDR2 sequences are SGHDT and YYEEEE. This CDR3 comprises 14 residues. CDR3 DNA: TGTGCCAGCAGCTTCGACGGAGGACCCTACGAGCAGTACTTC. Translating it yields CASSFDGGPYEQYF. Using reference TRBV5-6 and TRBJ2-7 for the parts outside the CDR3, the full variable domain is DAGVTQSPTHLIKTRGQQVTLRCSPKSGHDTVSWYQQALGQGPQFIFQYYEEEERQRGNFPDRFSGHQFPNYSSELNVNALLLGDSALYLCASSFDGGPYEQYFGPGTRLTVT.

This clone was seen a handful of times. The chain employs TRBV5-1 and TRBJ1-4, with D tentatively TRBD1 (6 bases). V lost 4 bases to trimming and J lost 7 bases, with 20 bases between them. CDR3 length equals 16 residues. Per the germline V gene, CDR1 is SGHRS and CDR2 is YFSETQ. In nucleotides, the CDR3 is TGCGCCAGCAGCAAGAACAGGGAGAGGGTTGGTGAAAAACTGTTTTTT. It yields the protein CASSKNRERVGEKLFF.

The V gene is TRBV6-4, the J gene TRBJ1-2; 10 bases fit TRBD1. V dropped 4 bases and J dropped 7; count of bases not matched to a gene: 6. The CDR3 totals 14 residues. Germline values: CDR1 MRHNA, CDR2 SNTAGT. The DNA of the CDR3 is TGTGCCAGCAGTGCAGACAGGGGGCAATTTGGCTACACCTTC. Residues: CASSADRGQFGYTF.

A single count supports this clone. The chain employs TRBV11-3 and TRBJ2-2; D gene unclear. The V and J ends lost 4 bases and 1 base respectively, with 13 bases between them. Germline V gene sequence: CDR1 SGHNT, CDR2 YENEEA. CDR3 length: 16 amino acids. This CDR3 is CASSSSRKQNTGELFF. The CDR3 DNA follows: TGTGCCAGCAGCTCGAGCAGGAAGCAGAACACCGGGGAGCTGTTTTTT.

Details on this clone: Additional DNA sequences in this sample encode the identical CDR3. The rearrangement links TRBV5-1 to TRBJ1-2, with 9 bases fitting TRBD1. The CDR3 runs 13 residues. The germline V gene has CDR1 SGHRS and CDR2 YFSETQ. With V trimmed by 4 bases and J by 8 bases, 6 bases remained unmatched. CDR3 sequence: CASSQGQGGGYTF. CDR3 DNA: TGCGCCAGCAGCCAGGGACAGGGTGGCGGCTACACCTTC.

Worth noting for this clone: At one boundary the junction diverges from the germline segment, which might be a read error. Additional DNA sequences in this sample encode the identical CDR3. V usage is TRBV6-5 and J usage is TRBJ1-6, with 9 bases that match TRBD1. This CDR3 has 14 residues. Per germline, CDR1 MNHEY and CDR2 SVGAGI. The CDR3 loop reads CASTRQGVNSPLHF. The DNA for the CDR3 is TGTGCGAGCACCCGACAGGGGGTAAATTCACCCCTCCACTTT.

The V call is TRBV25-1, the J call TRBJ1-5; D not certain. The CDR3 is 14 amino acids. Germline values: CDR1 MGHDK, CDR2 SYGVNS. V lost 1 base, J lost 6 bases, and 10 bases lay in between. CDR3 coding DNA: TGTGCCAGCAGTGAATTCGGGGAGGGTCAGCCCCAGCATTTT. Translation: CASSEFGEGQPQHF.

The chain uses TRBV7-2 and TRBJ2-7; 8 positions agree with TRBD2. Germline trimming cut 5 bases from V and 6 bases from J; bases unmatched to any gene: 6. Germline V gene data show CDR1 as SGHTA and CDR2 as FQGNSA. The CDR3 is made up of 13 amino acids. The CDR3 coding sequence is TGTGCCAGCAGCCTACCGACTAGCGCCGAGCAGTACTTC. It is translated as CASSLPTSAEQYF.

This rearrangement joins TRBV6-5 to TRBJ2-5; D uncertain. Germline assignment: CDR1 MNHEY and CDR2 SVGAGI. The CDR3 is 14 residues long. V lost 0 bases and J 1 base, leaving 6 bases between the germline ends. The CDR3 sequence: CASSYSQVQETQYF. Written as DNA, the CDR3 is TGTGCCAGCAGTTACTCCCAGGTCCAAGAGACCCAGTACTTC.

This clone showed up just a few times. This chain connects TRBV5-5 to TRBJ2-5; D is undetermined. Per the germline V gene, CDR1 is SGHKS and CDR2 is YYEKEE (reference sequence). The CDR3 sequence is 14 residues long. Trimming shortened V by 2 bases and J by 0 bases, and 8 bases separated the two germline ends. The CDR3: CASSFNIHQETQYF. In DNA form, the CDR3 reads TGTGCCAGCAGCTTCAACATCCACCAAGAGACCCAGTACTTC.

The chain recombines TRBV6-6 with TRBJ2-1; TRBD1 agrees at 7 bases. Germline assignment: CDR1 MNHNY and CDR2 SVGAGI (reference sequence). CDR3 length equals 16 residues. J gave up 4 bases and V 8 bases, and 14 bases lay outside the gene matches. The CDR3 region is CASDLQGTALYNEQFF. The CDR3 DNA reads as TGTGCCAGCGACCTCCAGGGGACAGCACTTTACAATGAGCAGTTCTTC.

This clone is a singleton in its sample. This chain joins TRBV11-2 and TRBJ2-7; no firm D call. The germline V gene has CDR1 SGHAT and CDR2 FQNNGV. Trimming took 5 bases from V and 4 from J, leaving 9 bases between them. This CDR3 has 12 residues. The CDR3 nucleotides are TGTGCCAGCAGCCCCTCCCCGTACGAGCAGTACTTC. Translating gives CASSPSPYEQYF.

The chain joins TRBV7-9 to TRBJ2-3; TRBD2 matches 7 bases. In germline, CDR1 is SEHNR, CDR2 FQNEAQ (reference sequence). The length of the CDR3 is 14 residues. The V segment lost 4 bases and the J segment 2 bases; nucleotides outside the gene matches: 3. CDR3 loop: CASSSSGNTDTQYF. CDR3 DNA sequence: TGTGCCAGCAGCTCTAGCGGAAACACAGATACGCAGTATTTT.

This chain connects TRBV7-2 to TRBJ2-7, with 9 bases fitting TRBD1. The CDR3 has 15 residues. Germline V gene data show CDR1 as SGHTA and CDR2 as FQGNSA. V lost 2 bases and J lost 4; bases outside the gene matches: 6. The CDR3 loop reads CASSLLGQGQYEQYF. CDR3 nucleotides: TGTGCCAGCAGCTTACTAGGACAGGGGCAATACGAGCAGTACTTC.